This TCR beta chain was identified during a study of blood T cells in healthy people across ages (dated by TCRdb to about 2015). Study-level background: In model experiments, template switching captured roughly one uniquely barcoded TCR beta cDNA molecule for every two T cells. Two additional independent replicas of 1 million unique cDNA reads from the same blood draw were analyzed for two donors (one aged 18 to 30 and one aged 80 or older). To avoid experimental bias, donors of different ages were randomly spread across the sequencing lanes. To track age-related changes in TCR beta repertoire diversity, the study relied on deep sequencing normalized with unique cDNA molecular identifiers. The donors were divided into four age groups: young (average roughly 17 years), middle-aged (around 37), aged (roughly 60) and long-lived (roughly 82). Points the paper makes about the study in general: The long-lived group showed more naive CD4+ T cells, fewer expanded clones and increased TCR diversity than the aged group, suggesting age selection. As age increased, observed TCR beta diversity per million T cells dropped in a roughly linear way, and a significant reduction was already evident by age about 40. There was a strong correlation between observed TCR beta diversity and the percentage of naive T cells measured by flow cytometry. Since profiling was done on bulk unsorted PBMCs, naive and antigen-experienced compartments could not be conclusively compared. Donor CMV infection status was unknown, potentially confounding age-related changes in expanded clonotypes. Estimates of total diversity from one million sequenced T cells were regarded as lower bounds and underestimates.

Comments on this clonotype: Its antigen specificity is not known. The record has no base qualities; no much larger clone is one base away.

CDR3 length: 16 amino acids, cysteine to phenylalanine. CDR3 DNA only is kept here, 48 bases in frame from base 1. For this chain, trimming is 6 bases at the V end and 1 base at the J end, and the number of junction bases without a gene match is 11. The donors were a few dozen Caucasian individuals from Russia, aged about 6 to 100 years, who were systemically healthy. Each donor gave around 9 milliliters of peripheral blood, collected into EDTA-treated Vacutainer tubes. Ficoll-Paque density-gradient centrifugation was used to isolate PBMCs, with at least 6.5 million per sample. Trizol reagent was used to extract total RNA from PBMCs, with at least 6 micrograms per sample. For every donor, an aliquot of PBMCs went through flow cytometry to measure the percentages of naive CD45RAhigh/CD27high T cells. Libraries were constructed by 5' RACE. Sequencing instrument: Illumina HiSeq 2500. A second PCR of roughly 6 to 12 cycles was performed with a sample-barcoded 5' primer and a J-beta primer mix. Each TCR beta cDNA molecule received a unique molecular identifier from a template-switch 5' adaptor carrying 12 random nucleotides. Each sample yielded at least 2.5 million CDR3-containing paired-end reads. First-strand cDNA synthesis was performed from all RNA using the Mint cDNA synthesis kit, with priming by a TRBC-specific oligonucleotide. Following uracil-DNA glycosylase treatment, all cDNA underwent a first 18-cycle PCR with the universal primers M1SS and BC2_uni_R. The authors' analysis ran thus. Normalization of each sample was performed by random selection of 1 million high-quality reads, each carrying a distinct molecular identifier. Instead of being binned into consensus sequences, reads that shared molecular identifiers were thrown out. MiTCR, run with a Q25 quality threshold and the strictest error-elimination algorithm, handled CDR3 identification, clonotype clustering and error correction. A nonparametric unseen species model using Euler transformation provided a lower-bound estimate of total TCR beta diversity. Using fastp trimming at Q25 and MiXCR clonotype assembly, TCRdb reanalyzed the public sequencing data and kept in-frame beta chains. Rows are combined by CDR3 protein, so each entry shows the most common genes and DNA. What appears here as the V and J calls and clone size reflects TCRdb's work, not the paper's. A total of some 670,000 distinct CDR3 sequences appear in this sample, approximately 52% of them only once. The top ten clones comprise approximately 12% of the sample.

This TCR derives from a woman of 80 years or more in good health. This sequence uses TRBV12-3 or TRBV12-4 and TRBJ2-7, and 8 junction bases match TRBD2. Input material: blood. The encoded CDR3 is CASSPRRAGVSYEQYF. The nucleotides are TGTGCCAGCAGCCCCCGGCGAGCGGGAGTATCCTACGAGCAGTACTTC.